The TCR beta chain under discussion was sequenced for a study of graft-versus-host responses after intestinal transplantation. Study-wide context: Induction with anti-thymocyte globulin, then tacrolimus and steroids for about 3 years, was given to all recipients.

CDR1 is SGDLS, CDR2 YYNGEE, per germline. This CDR3 is 15 amino acids long. The germline V and J ends were trimmed by 4 bases and 8 bases, with 20 bases remaining between them. General study points: The highest levels of circulating GvH clones went along with early declines in HvG clones after transplant. High graft-versus-host to host-versus-graft clonal ratios were seen in allografts of patients with graft-donor T cell macrochimerism.

Sequencing used immunoSEQ multiplex PCR; TCRdb keeps in-frame clones, though not all of them. The repertoire holds about 100,000 clones, with about 90% as singletons. A note on this clone: Its antigen remains unidentified.

This sequence joins TRBV9 and TRBJ2-3; D perhaps matches TRBD2 (5 bases). This clonotype was obtained from a human donor who was the organ donor for an intestinal transplant. The sequences come from unstimulated CD4+ T cells sorted from spleen or lymph node cells, collected before transplant. CDR3 in amino acids: CASSSTVGSRGTQYF. The CDR3 bases are TGTGCCAGCAGCTCCACAGTGGGGAGCCGGGGTACGCAGTATTTT.